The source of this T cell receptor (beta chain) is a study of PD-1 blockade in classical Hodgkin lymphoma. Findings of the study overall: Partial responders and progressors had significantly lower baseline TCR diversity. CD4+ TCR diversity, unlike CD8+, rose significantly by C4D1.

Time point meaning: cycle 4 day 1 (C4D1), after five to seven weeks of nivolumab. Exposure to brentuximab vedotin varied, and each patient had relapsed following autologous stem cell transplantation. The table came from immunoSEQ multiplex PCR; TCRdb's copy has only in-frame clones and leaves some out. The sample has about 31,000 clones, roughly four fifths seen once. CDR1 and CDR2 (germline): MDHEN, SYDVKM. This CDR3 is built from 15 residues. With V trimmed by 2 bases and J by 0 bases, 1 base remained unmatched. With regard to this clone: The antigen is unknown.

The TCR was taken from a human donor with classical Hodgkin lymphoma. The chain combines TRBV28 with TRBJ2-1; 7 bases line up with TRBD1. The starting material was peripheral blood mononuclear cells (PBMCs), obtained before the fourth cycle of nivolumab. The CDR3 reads CASSLAGGSYNEQFF. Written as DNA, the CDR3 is TGTGCCAGCAGTTTAGCAGGGGGCTCCTACAATGAGCAGTTCTTC.